A single sample gave rise to the 18 T cell receptor beta chains below, sequenced in a study of blood T cell repertoires in COVID-19. This table comes from immunoSEQ multiplex PCR, and its TCRdb copy is limited to in-frame clones, with some not included. The sample has over 130,000 clones; 85% to 90% are singletons. The sequenced sample was peripheral blood. These receptors all come from a woman over 75 with acute or convalescent COVID-19.

This clone showed up just a few times. The chain has TRBV29-1 and TRBJ1-1; 9 bases are shared with TRBD1. The length of the CDR3 is 13 residues. V was pared by 4 bases and J by 5 bases, with 5 bases of the junction left unmatched. Looked up from germline, CDR1 is SQVTM and CDR2 is ANQGSEA. The CDR3 bases are TGCAGCGTTGTTCCGGGACAGGGAACTGAAGCTTTCTTT. Translated, it gives CSVVPGQGTEAFF.

The rearrangement uses TRBV29-1 and TRBJ2-3, with 8 bases fitting TRBD2. Germline-derived CDR1 and CDR2 are SQVTM and ANQGSEA. The CDR3 spans 18 residues. V lost 5 bases to trimming and J lost 4 bases; unmatched junction nucleotides: 20. In nucleotides, the CDR3 is TGCAGCGTTTCCATTTACGGGAGGGGGACGGGGGGGCCAGATACGCAGTATTTT. Translated: CSVSIYGRGTGGPDTQYF.

V gene TRBV5-1 combines with J gene TRBJ1-3; maybe TRBD1 (6 bases). CDR1 is SGHRS and CDR2 is YFSETQ in the germline V gene. CDR3 length equals 16 residues. The ends were cut back, 0 bases at V and 0 bases at J, with 10 bases in the middle. CDR3 bases: TGCGCCAGCAGCTTGGGGCCGGGACACTCTGGAAACACCATATATTTT. Its translation is CASSLGPGHSGNTIYF. Looking up the rest from reference TRBV5-1 and TRBJ1-3 gives the full variable domain: KAGVTQTPRYLIKTRGQQVTLSCSPISGHRSVSWYQQTPGQGLQFLFEYFSETQRNKGNFPGRFSGRQFSNSRSEMNVSTLELGDSALYLCASSLGPGHSGNTIYFGEGSWLTVV.

The V gene is TRBV5-5, the J gene TRBJ1-3, with TRBD1 matching 8 bases. V shed 4 bases, J shed 3 bases, and the junction held 6 bases outside the gene matches. There are 15 residues in the CDR3. In germline, CDR1 is SGHKS, CDR2 YYEKEE (reference sequence). The CDR3 loop reads CASSIRTGNGNTIYF. The CDR3 DNA reads as TGTGCCAGCAGCATACGGACAGGGAATGGAAACACCATATATTTT.

CDR3 nucleotide sequence: TGTGCAGTAGGACTAGCGGGGGAAGAGACCCAGTACTTC. Encoded protein: CAVGLAGEETQYF. The rearrangement joins TRBV6-6 to TRBJ2-5, with 13 nucleotides matching TRBD2. Germline assignment: CDR1 MNHNY and CDR2 SVGAGI (reference sequence). This CDR3 is 13 amino acids long.

The chain uses TRBV7-9 and TRBJ1-6; TRBD1 matches at 9 bases. The CDR3 has 16 amino acids. J lost 8 bases, V lost 5 bases, and 10 bases had no gene match. Per the germline V gene, CDR1 is SEHNR and CDR2 is FQNEAQ (reference sequence). CDR3 sequence reads: CASSIGTGSLYSPLHF. For the CDR3, the DNA is TGTGCCAGCAGCATCGGGACAGGGAGCCTCTATTCACCCCTCCACTTT.

V is TRBV6-2 or TRBV6-3 and J is TRBJ2-1; 8 nucleotides match TRBD2. The CDR3 runs to 15 residues. Germline CDR1 and CDR2: MNHEY and SVGEGT. V shed 5 bases, J shed 2 bases, and the junction held 5 bases outside the gene matches. Here the CDR3 DNA reads TGTGCCAGCAGTGTAACGGGGGGGGCCTACAATGAGCAGTTCTTC. It yields the protein CASSVTGGAYNEQFF.

This clone came up a few times. The chain uses TRBV5-1 and TRBJ1-6, with 10 bases lining up with TRBD1. V shed 4 bases, J shed 6 bases, and the junction held 4 bases outside the gene matches. This CDR3 comprises 15 residues. CDR1 SGHRS and CDR2 YFSETQ come from the germline V gene. CDR3 in amino acids: CASSLGQGVNSPLHF. In DNA form, the CDR3 reads TGCGCCAGCAGCCTCGGACAGGGGGTTAATTCACCCCTCCACTTT.

This clone was found once. The chain is built from TRBV6-5 and TRBJ1-2, with no clear D. The CDR3 spans 13 residues. V lost 3 bases to trimming and J lost 1 base, with 6 bases between them. Germline assignment: CDR1 MNHEY and CDR2 SVGAGI. The DNA for the CDR3 is TGTGCCAGCAGTTATCAGAATAACTATGGCTACACCTTC. This translates into CASSYQNNYGYTF.

V usage is TRBV5-8 and J usage is TRBJ2-7; D unclear. The CDR3 length is 15 residues. Germline-derived CDR1 and CDR2 are SGHTS and YDEGEE. Trimming shortened V by 0 bases and J by 0 bases, and 10 bases separated the two germline ends. This CDR3 reads CASSLAGGSSYEQYF. Here the CDR3 DNA reads TGTGCCAGCAGCTTGGCCGGCGGCAGCTCCTACGAGCAGTACTTC.

This rearrangement joins TRBV5-1 to TRBJ2-7; possibly TRBD2 for D (7 bases). Germline V gene lookup returns CDR1 SGHRS and CDR2 YFSETQ. V was clipped by 3 bases and J by 6 bases, with 16 bases between them. This CDR3 is built from 14 residues. CDR3 residues: CASSWGGLNPEQYF. The DNA for the CDR3 is TGCGCCAGCAGCTGGGGGGGGCTGAACCCCGAGCAGTACTTC.

This rearrangement joins TRBV6-2 or TRBV6-3 to TRBJ1-4; TRBD1 matches 7 bases. CDR3 length equals 15 residues. Looked up from germline, CDR1 is MNHEY and CDR2 is SVGEGT. V lost 2 bases and J lost 7; bases outside the gene matches: 7. As DNA, the CDR3 is TGTGCCAGCAGTTACCAAGGGGGCCTTGGTGAAAAACTGTTTTTT. Its translation is CASSYQGGLGEKLFF.

The chain employs TRBV18 and TRBJ1-1; D is uncertain. V was shortened by 3 bases and J by 1 base, with 12 bases between the two germline ends. The CDR3 consists of 15 residues. Germline V gene sequence: CDR1 KGHSH, CDR2 LQKENI. This CDR3 reads CASSPASVENTEAFF. CDR3 nucleotide sequence: TGTGCCAGCTCACCGGCCTCTGTTGAGAACACTGAAGCTTTCTTT.

The chain employs TRBV9 and TRBJ1-6; no clear D gene. The CDR3 contains 16 residues. The germline CDR1 and CDR2 sequences are SGDLS and YYNGEE. The V end was cut by 0 bases, the J end by 2 bases, with 9 bases between. CDR3 bases: TGTGCCAGCAGCGTAGACCCAAAGCCCTATAATTCACCCCTCCACTTT. Translating gives CASSVDPKPYNSPLHF. Supplemented by reference TRBV9 and TRBJ1-6, the full variable domain reads DSGVTQTPKHLITATGQRVTLRCSPRSGDLSVYWYQQSLDQGLQFLIQYYNGEERAKGNILERFSAQQFPDLHSELNLSSLELGDSALYFCASSVDPKPYNSPLHFGNGTRLTVT.

This sequence joins TRBV7-9 and TRBJ2-3; 13 nucleotides align to TRBD2. This CDR3 is 16 amino acids long. CDR1 is SEHNR, CDR2 FQNEAQ, per germline (reference sequence). Trimming removed 5 bases from V and 4 bases from J; junction bases left unmatched: 6. DNA for the CDR3: TGTGCCAGCAGCCCAGGACTAGCGGGGGCAGCAGATACGCAGTATTTT. It yields the protein CASSPGLAGAADTQYF.

The J gene is TRBJ2-5, the V gene TRBV3-1 (or the pseudogene TRBV3-2), with D possibly matching TRBD2 (7 bases). The V end was cut by 0 bases, the J end by 7 bases, with 15 bases between. The CDR3 totals 15 residues. CDR1 and CDR2 from the germline V gene are LGHDT and YNNKEL (reference sequence). The CDR3 DNA sequence: TGTGCCAGCAGCCAAGATTGGGGGGGGCGCGGGACCCAGTACTTC. The encoded protein is CASSQDWGGRGTQYF.

This chain joins TRBV7-9 and TRBJ2-7; 12 nucleotides agree with TRBD2. Unmatched junction bases numbered 9, after V lost 5 bases and J lost 4 bases. Germline loops: CDR1 SEHNR, CDR2 FQNEAQ (reference sequence). The CDR3 runs 16 residues. The CDR3 protein is CASSRGTSGLLYEQYF. CDR3 DNA: TGTGCCAGCAGCCGTGGGACTAGCGGGCTCCTTTACGAGCAGTACTTC. Full variable domain (rest looked up from reference TRBV7-9 and TRBJ2-7): DTGVSQNPRHKITKRGQNVTFRCDPISEHNRLYWYRQTLGQGPEFLTYFQNEAQLEKSRLLSDRFSAERPKGSFSTLEIQRTEQGDSAMYLCASSRGTSGLLYEQYFGPGTRLTVT.

The J gene is TRBJ2-5, the V gene TRBV29-1; D is possibly TRBD1 (6 bases). From germline, CDR1 is SQVTM and CDR2 ANQGSEA. The CDR3 has 13 residues. Between the trimmed V and J ends, which lost 8 bases and 0 bases, there was a span of 13 bases. CDR3 in amino acids: CSSRGDNQETQYF. The CDR3 DNA reads TGCAGCTCCCGAGGGGACAACCAAGAGACCCAGTACTTC.